This T cell receptor beta chain is from a study of blood T cell repertoires in COVID-19. Study-level background: Collection of acute and convalescent COVID-19 samples took place in the United States, Italy and Spain.

In the study's own analysis: Amplified reference gene primers provided the basis for estimating nucleated cell counts. TCRdb's copy holds only in-frame clones and misses some; the assay was immunoSEQ multiplex PCR. V and J calls and clone size follow that table, whereas D and trimming were derived from the DNA. The data contain approximately 150,000 clones, around 83% of them seen just once; the ten biggest clones take up roughly 19%. This CDR3 contains 13 residues. Germline loops: CDR1 MRHNA, CDR2 SNTAGT. The V and J ends lost 0 bases and 8 bases, in that order; junction bases with no gene match: 1.

The chain is built from TRBV6-4 and TRBJ2-4; TRBD2 matches at 7 bases. Sequencing was done on a sample of peripheral blood. The clonotype comes from a woman in her seventies who had recovered from COVID-19. The CDR3 sequence is CASSDSGGDIQYF. The CDR3 region has the DNA TGTGCCAGCAGTGACTCGGGGGGGGACATTCAGTACTTC.